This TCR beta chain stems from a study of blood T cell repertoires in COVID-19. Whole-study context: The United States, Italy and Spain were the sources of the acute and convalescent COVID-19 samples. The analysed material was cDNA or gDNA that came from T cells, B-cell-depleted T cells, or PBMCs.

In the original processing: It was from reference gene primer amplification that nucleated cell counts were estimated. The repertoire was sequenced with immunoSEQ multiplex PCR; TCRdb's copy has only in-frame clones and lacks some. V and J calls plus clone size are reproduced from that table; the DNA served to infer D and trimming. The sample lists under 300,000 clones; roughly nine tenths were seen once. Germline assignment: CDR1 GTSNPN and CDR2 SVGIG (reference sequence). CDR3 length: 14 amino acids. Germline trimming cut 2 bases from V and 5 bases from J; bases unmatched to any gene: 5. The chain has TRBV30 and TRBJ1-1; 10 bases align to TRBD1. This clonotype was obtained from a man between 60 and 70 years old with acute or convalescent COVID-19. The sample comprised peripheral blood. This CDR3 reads CAWSTGQGRTEAFF. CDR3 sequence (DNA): TGTGCCTGGAGTACGGGACAGGGGAGGACTGAAGCTTTCTTT.